This TCR beta chain was sequenced during a study of T cell repertoires in cytomegalovirus infection. Study-level information: Carrying CMV and the relevant HLA type showed in public TCR beta signatures. Study-wide findings and caveats: HLA-C-restricted CMV clonotypes gave the most frequent clonotype in two of eight donors. Frequencies of public TCR beta families were cumulated, and this identified carriers of CMV plus the relevant HLA.

TCRdb itself ran the reads through MiXCR, one entry per CDR3 protein. The data show about 150,000 distinct CDR3 sequences, about a quarter seen once. This clonotype was observed at least ten times. Its specificity is unknown. The receptor comes from a human donor in good health (CMV status not recorded). Some clones in this sample may be carry-over from other donors' samples. The sample comprised PBMCs.

The CDR3 DNA follows: TGTGCCAGCAGTCCACCAGGGGCTCGGGCCAAAAACATTCAGTACTTC. Translating gives CASSPPGARAKNIQYF. This chain connects TRBV7-2 to TRBJ2-4; D may be TRBD1 (6 bases). Looked up from germline, CDR1 is SGHTA and CDR2 is FQGNSA. The V end was cut by 6 bases, the J end by 1 base, with 16 bases between. This CDR3 is 16 amino acids long.